Below, 10 T cell receptor beta chains from the same sample are listed, as sequenced in a study of T cells in Graves' hyperthyroidism and ophthalmopathy. Template material for amplifying TCR beta CDR3 regions consisted of RNA transcripts. The primer set for the first-round RT-PCR of the TCR CDR3 was HTBI. TCRdb itself ran the multiplex PCR reads through MiXCR, one entry per CDR3 protein. The top ten clones hold about 14% of a sample with around 690,000 distinct CDR3 sequences, around 15% of them seen once. The sequencing sample was made of blood. These receptors all stem from a man aged 50 to 60 with Graves' hyperthyroidism.

This clonotype was detected many times. The rearrangement uses TRBV6-1 and TRBJ1-1; no clear D gene. Germline lookup yields CDR1 MNHNS and CDR2 SASEGT. The CDR3 consists of 13 residues. Trimming shortened V by 1 base and J by 5 bases, and 8 bases separated the two germline ends. This CDR3 reads CASSEGGWTEAFF. As DNA, the CDR3 is TGTGCCAGCAGTGAAGGGGGATGGACTGAAGCTTTCTTT.

This clonotype was recorded many times. The gene calls are TRBV28 and TRBJ2-1; D gene uncertain. Trimming shortened V by 5 bases and J by 1 base, and 12 bases separated the two germline ends. The V gene's germline CDR1 is MDHEN and CDR2 SYDVKM. The CDR3 is 15 residues long. Here the CDR3 DNA reads TGTGCCAGCAGTATTTGGCGTAAGTCCTACAATGAGCAGTTCTTC. The encoded protein is CASSIWRKSYNEQFF.

This clonotype occurred many times. This sequence joins TRBV28 and TRBJ2-1, with 7 nucleotides matching TRBD1. The germline CDR1 and CDR2 sequences are MDHEN and SYDVKM. Germline trimming cut 6 bases from V and 0 bases from J; bases unmatched to any gene: 8. The CDR3 contains 16 residues. CDR3 in DNA: TGTGCCAGCAGCCCCTCGACAGGGAGCTCCTACAATGAGCAGTTCTTC. This sequence encodes CASSPSTGSSYNEQFF.

This clonotype was seen at least ten times. This chain links TRBV9 with TRBJ2-1; 7 bases match TRBD2. Germline assignment: CDR1 SGDLS and CDR2 YYNGEE. This CDR3 contains 14 residues. Trimming cost V 0 bases and J 6 bases; bases outside gene matches: 3. The CDR3, as DNA: TGTGCCAGCAGCGTAGACGCGGGAGTCAATGAGCAGTTCTTC. It is translated as CASSVDAGVNEQFF.

The CDR3 coding sequence is TGTGCCAGCAGCTTAGGTCCGGGCGGCTATGAAGCTTTCTTT. Its translation is CASSLGPGGYEAFF. This rearrangement joins TRBV7-6 to TRBJ1-1; D remains unclear. The CDR3 has 14 amino acids. V dropped 1 base and J dropped 7 bases, with 13 bases sitting between them. Germline CDR1 SGHVS, CDR2 FNYEAQ.

This clonotype was observed at least ten times. This chain uses TRBV2 with TRBJ1-5, with D perhaps matching TRBD1 (6 bases). V was trimmed by 7 bases and J by 6 bases, leaving 16 bases between them. The length of the CDR3 is 14 residues. Germline V gene sequence: CDR1 SNHLY, CDR2 FYNNEI. The CDR3 nucleotides read TGTGCCAGCATGAAGTTTACAGGGCTTCAGCCCCAGCATTTT. Its translation is CASMKFTGLQPQHF.

V usage is TRBV2 and J usage is TRBJ2-6; no definite D call. Looked up from germline, CDR1 is SNHLY and CDR2 is FYNNEI. The ends were cut back, 8 bases at V and 0 bases at J, with 20 bases in the middle. The CDR3 consists of 18 residues. CDR3 coding DNA: TGTGCCAGCGGTGGGTCACCTTCCTTCTTCTCTGGGGCCAACGTCCTGACTTTC. It translates to CASGGSPSFFSGANVLTF.

This clonotype was seen only a few times. V gene TRBV19 combines with J gene TRBJ2-1; 13 bases agree with TRBD2. This CDR3 contains 15 residues. V lost 4 bases to trimming and J lost 7 bases; unmatched junction nucleotides: 4. From germline, CDR1 is LNHDA and CDR2 SQIVND (reference sequence). CDR3 amino acids: CASSKATSGRNEQFF. The CDR3 region has the DNA TGTGCCAGTAGTAAGGCGACTAGCGGGAGGAATGAGCAGTTCTTC.

The chain recombines TRBV24-1 with TRBJ2-3; D remains ambiguous. V was pared by 2 bases and J by 1 base, with 15 bases between. The germline V gene has CDR1 KGHDR and CDR2 SFDVKD. This CDR3 contains 17 residues. The CDR3: CATSDSPYGGGTDTQYF. CDR3 bases: TGTGCCACCAGTGATTCACCCTACGGTGGGGGCACAGATACGCAGTATTTT.

This clonotype was counted ten times or more. The chain has TRBV11-2 and TRBJ2-7; the D is unclear. Germline V CDR1 and CDR2: SGHAT, FQNNGV. This CDR3 is built from 13 residues. Trimming took 3 bases from V and 6 from J, leaving 12 bases between them. DNA for the CDR3: TGTGCCAGCAGCTTCGTGGTATACTCCGAGCAGTACTTC. This gives the protein CASSFVVYSEQYF.